This TCR beta chain comes out of a study of blood T cell repertoires in COVID-19. Across the study: T cells, B-cell-depleted T cells, or PBMCs provided the cDNA or gDNA that served as material.

The CDR3 spans 15 residues. The ends were cut back, 2 bases at V and 0 bases at J, with 7 bases in the middle. Germline V lookup: CDR1 SNHLY, CDR2 FYNNEI. In the authors' methods: Amplified reference gene primers provided the basis for estimating nucleated cell counts. Using immunoSEQ multiplex PCR, the repertoire was profiled, and TCRdb retains in-frame clones only, with some absent. That table furnishes V, J and clone size, whereas the DNA furnished D and trimming. The sample carries about 260,000 clones, 75% to 95% recorded once. Patients at the Seattle site were enrolled during active infection and followed longitudinally.

Specimen: peripheral blood. The V gene is TRBV2, the J gene TRBJ2-2; D possibly corresponds to TRBD2 (6 bases). This receptor was obtained from a person under 35 with COVID-19, enrolled during active disease. CDR3 loop: CASSELASNTGELFF. CDR3 sequence (DNA): TGTGCCAGCAGTGAACTAGCGTCGAACACCGGGGAGCTGTTTTTT.